The sequence of this TCR beta chain was determined in a study of cytomegalovirus exposure and HLA in healthy donors. The PCR made use of 60 Vbeta and 13 Jbeta primers. Assay: immunoSEQ multiplex PCR; the TCRdb copy retains only in-frame clones and omits some. The sample carries roughly 240,000 clones, approximately 85% recorded once. Overall study results and limits: A few CMV-associated chains were confirmed in vitro to be specific for CMV antigens. In an earlier analysis, in 540 or so donors, most V segments appeared productive either ~90% or ~30% of the time.

The CDR3 spans 14 residues. Germline CDR1 is LNHDA and CDR2 is SQIVND (reference sequence). The ends were cut back, 10 bases at V and 2 bases at J, with 15 bases in the middle. On this clone: The target antigen is unknown.

The chain uses TRBV19 and TRBJ1-3; D possibly corresponds to TRBD1 (5 bases). Input material: PBMCs. The sequence was obtained from a girl aged 2 to 9 in good health and CMV-seronegative. CDR3 sequence: CATFGGATGNTIYF. DNA of the CDR3: TGTGCCACTTTCGGCGGGGCAACTGGAAACACCATATATTTT.